This TCR beta chain is drawn from a study of blood T cell repertoires in COVID-19. V was clipped by 4 bases and J by 8 bases, with 21 bases between them. The CDR3 covers 16 residues. CDR1 is MGHRA and CDR2 is YSYEKL in the germline V gene. As handled by the study authors: Reference gene primer amplification yielded estimated nucleated cell counts. Method: immunoSEQ multiplex PCR; TCRdb's copy keeps in-frame clones and lacks some. V and J calls and clone size are given by that table; D and trimming were obtained from the DNA. The sample consists of 130,000 to 150,000 clones, around 86% of them appearing once.

The sample comprised peripheral blood. The source of this sequence is a human donor in a cohort sampled during active COVID-19. The V and J genes are TRBV4-1 and TRBJ2-1; possible D gene TRBD1, 7 bases. CDR3 region: CASSPQGGATTHEQFF. The DNA of the CDR3 is TGCGCCAGCAGCCCTCAGGGGGGCGCGACCACCCATGAGCAGTTCTTC.